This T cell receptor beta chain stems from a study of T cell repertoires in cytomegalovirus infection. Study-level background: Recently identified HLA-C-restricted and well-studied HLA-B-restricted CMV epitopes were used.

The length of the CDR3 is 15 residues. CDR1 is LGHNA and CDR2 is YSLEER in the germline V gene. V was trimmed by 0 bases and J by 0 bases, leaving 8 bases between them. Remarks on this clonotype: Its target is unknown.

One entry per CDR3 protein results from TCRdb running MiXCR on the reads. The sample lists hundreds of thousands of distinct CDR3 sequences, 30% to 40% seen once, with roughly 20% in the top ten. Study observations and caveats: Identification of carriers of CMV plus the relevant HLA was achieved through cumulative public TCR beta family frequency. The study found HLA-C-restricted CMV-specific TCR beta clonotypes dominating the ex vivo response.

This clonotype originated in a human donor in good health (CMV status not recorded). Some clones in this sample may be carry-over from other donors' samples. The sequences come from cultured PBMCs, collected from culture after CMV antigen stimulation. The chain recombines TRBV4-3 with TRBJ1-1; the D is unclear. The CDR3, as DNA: TGCGCCAGCAGCCAAGATCTCCTCCTGAACACTGAAGCTTTCTTT. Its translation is CASSQDLLLNTEAFF.